This T cell receptor beta chain is drawn from a study of molecular identifiers for immune sequencing clone quantification. Study overall: Replicates involved a five-way split of RNA from around 20,000 or 99,000 naive CD8 cells, with sequencing of four.

There are a few counts of this clonotype. It was from around 20,000 to 1,000,000 sorted cells, with 10%, 30% or 50% RNA, that naive CD8 libraries came. Trimming removed 8 bases at V and 0 bases at J, with 21 bases between. The CDR3 sequence is 17 residues long. Germline V gene sequence: CDR1 SGHVS, CDR2 FNYEAQ. TCRdb fed the PCR reads into MiXCR, producing one record per CDR3 protein. The repertoire holds under 600,000 distinct CDR3 sequences, with 25% as singletons. The rearrangement joins TRBV7-6 to TRBJ2-3; D is unclear. Sample: naive CD8+ T cells from blood, with Jurkat cell RNA spiked in. The subset is: FACS-sorted CD8+CD4-CCR7+CD45RA+ naive T cells. This receptor was obtained from a human donor in good health. Some libraries in this study had Jurkat cell RNA spiked in. The DNA of the CDR3 is TGTGCCAGCTCCCCGTCCTGGGGATACTCTAGCACAGATACGCAGTATTTT. Amino acid sequence: CASSPSWGYSSTDTQYF.